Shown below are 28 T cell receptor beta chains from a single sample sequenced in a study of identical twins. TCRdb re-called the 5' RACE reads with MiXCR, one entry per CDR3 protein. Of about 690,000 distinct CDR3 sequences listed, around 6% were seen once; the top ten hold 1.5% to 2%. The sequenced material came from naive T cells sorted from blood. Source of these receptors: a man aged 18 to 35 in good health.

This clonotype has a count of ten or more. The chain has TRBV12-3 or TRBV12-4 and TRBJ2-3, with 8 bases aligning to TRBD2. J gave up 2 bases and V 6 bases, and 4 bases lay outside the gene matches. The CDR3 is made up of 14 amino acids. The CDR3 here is CASSQREYTDTQYF. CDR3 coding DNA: TGTGCCAGCAGCCAGCGGGAGTACACAGATACGCAGTATTTT.

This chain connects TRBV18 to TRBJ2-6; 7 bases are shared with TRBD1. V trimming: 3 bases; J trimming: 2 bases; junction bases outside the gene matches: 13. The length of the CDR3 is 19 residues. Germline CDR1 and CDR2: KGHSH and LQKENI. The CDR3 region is CASSPLLRTGVTGANVLTF. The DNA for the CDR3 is TGTGCCAGCTCACCCTTGTTGAGGACAGGCGTGACTGGGGCCAACGTCCTGACTTTC.

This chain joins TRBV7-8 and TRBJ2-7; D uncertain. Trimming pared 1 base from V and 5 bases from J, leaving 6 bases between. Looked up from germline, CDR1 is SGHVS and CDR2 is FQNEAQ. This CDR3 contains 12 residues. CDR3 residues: CASSLEYDEQYV. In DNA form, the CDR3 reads TGTGCCAGCAGCTTAGAGTATGACGAGCAGTACGTC.

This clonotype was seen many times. For the CDR3, the DNA is TGTGCCAGCAGCCCCCGTAGGGCGGGAGTTGAGACCCAGTACTTC. It translates to CASSPRRAGVETQYF. The chain is built from TRBV7-8 and TRBJ2-5, with 7 bases identical to TRBD2. The CDR3 is made up of 15 amino acids. CDR1 is SGHVS and CDR2 is FQNEAQ in the germline V gene. The V gene end was trimmed by 5 bases and the J gene end by 5 bases; junction bases not matched to a gene: 11.

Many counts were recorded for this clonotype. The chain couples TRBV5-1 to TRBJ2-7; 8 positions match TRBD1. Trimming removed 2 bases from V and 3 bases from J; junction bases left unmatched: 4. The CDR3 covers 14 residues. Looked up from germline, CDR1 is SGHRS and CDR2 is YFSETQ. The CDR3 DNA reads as TGCGCCAGCAGCTTCGAGACAGGGGTCTACGAGCAGTACTTC. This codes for CASSFETGVYEQYF.

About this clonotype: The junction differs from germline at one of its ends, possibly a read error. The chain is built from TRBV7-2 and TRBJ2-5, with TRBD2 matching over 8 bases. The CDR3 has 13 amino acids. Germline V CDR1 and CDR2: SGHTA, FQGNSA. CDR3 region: CASSLAGSSGQYF. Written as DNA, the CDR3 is TGTGCCAGCAGCCTAGCGGGTTCTAGCGGGCAGTACTTC.

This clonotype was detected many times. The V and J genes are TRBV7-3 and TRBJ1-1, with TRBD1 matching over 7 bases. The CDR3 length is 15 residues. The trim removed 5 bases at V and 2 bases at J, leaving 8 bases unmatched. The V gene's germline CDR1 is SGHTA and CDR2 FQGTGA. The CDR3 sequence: CASSLSRTGNTEAFF. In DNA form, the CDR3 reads TGTGCCAGCAGCCTTTCTCGGACAGGAAACACTGAAGCTTTCTTT. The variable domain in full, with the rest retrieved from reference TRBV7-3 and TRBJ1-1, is GAGVSQTPSNKVTEKGKYVELRCDPISGHTALYWYRQSLGQGPEFLIYFQGTGAADDSGLPNDRFFAVRPEGSVSTLKIQRTERGDSAVYLCASSLSRTGNTEAFFGQGTRLTVV.

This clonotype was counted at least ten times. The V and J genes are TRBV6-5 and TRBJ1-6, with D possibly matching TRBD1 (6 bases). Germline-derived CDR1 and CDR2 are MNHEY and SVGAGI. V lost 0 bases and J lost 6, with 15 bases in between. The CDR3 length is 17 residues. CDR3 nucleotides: TGTGCCAGCAGTTACTCTCCCCAGGGGCCTGTTAATTCACCCCTCCACTTT. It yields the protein CASSYSPQGPVNSPLHF.

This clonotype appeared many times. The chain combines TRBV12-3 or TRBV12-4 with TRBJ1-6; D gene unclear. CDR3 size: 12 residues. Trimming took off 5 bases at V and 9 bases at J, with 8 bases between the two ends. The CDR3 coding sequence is TGTGCCAGCAGTCCGTTGGGTTCACCCCTCCACTTT. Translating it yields CASSPLGSPLHF.

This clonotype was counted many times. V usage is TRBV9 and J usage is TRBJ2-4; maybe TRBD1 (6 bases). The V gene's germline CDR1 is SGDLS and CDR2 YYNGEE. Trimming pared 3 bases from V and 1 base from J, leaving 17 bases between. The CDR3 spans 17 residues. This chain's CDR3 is CASSDPQGFVAKNIQYF. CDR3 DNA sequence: TGTGCCAGCAGCGACCCCCAGGGGTTCGTTGCCAAAAACATTCAGTACTTC.

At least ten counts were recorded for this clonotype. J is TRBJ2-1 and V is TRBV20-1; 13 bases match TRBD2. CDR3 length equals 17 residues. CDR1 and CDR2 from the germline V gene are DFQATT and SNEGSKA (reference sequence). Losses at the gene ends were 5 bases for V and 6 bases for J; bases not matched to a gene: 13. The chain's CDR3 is CSASRTSGRGPRNEQFF. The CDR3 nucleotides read TGCAGTGCTTCCCGGACTAGCGGGAGAGGGCCCCGCAATGAGCAGTTCTTC.

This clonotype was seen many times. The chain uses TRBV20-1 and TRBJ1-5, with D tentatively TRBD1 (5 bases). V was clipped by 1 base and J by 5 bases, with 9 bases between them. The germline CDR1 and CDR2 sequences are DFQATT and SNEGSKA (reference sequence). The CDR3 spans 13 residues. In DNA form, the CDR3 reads TGCAGTGCTAGAGTAAGCAGGGATCAGCCCCAGCATTTT. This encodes CSARVSRDQPQHF.

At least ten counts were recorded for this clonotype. This chain's CDR3 is CASRALSSYNEQFF. Written as DNA, the CDR3 is TGTGCCAGCAGGGCCCTGAGCTCCTACAATGAGCAGTTCTTC. The chain is built from TRBV12-3 or TRBV12-4 and TRBJ2-1; D not certain. Trimming took 6 bases from V and 0 from J, leaving 9 bases between them. The CDR3 runs 14 residues.

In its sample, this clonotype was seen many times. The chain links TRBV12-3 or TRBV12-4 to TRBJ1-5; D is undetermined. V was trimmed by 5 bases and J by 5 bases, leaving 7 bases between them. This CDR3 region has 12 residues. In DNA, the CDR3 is TGTGCCAGCAGTCCGGAACATCAGCCCCAGCATTTT. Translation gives CASSPEHQPQHF.

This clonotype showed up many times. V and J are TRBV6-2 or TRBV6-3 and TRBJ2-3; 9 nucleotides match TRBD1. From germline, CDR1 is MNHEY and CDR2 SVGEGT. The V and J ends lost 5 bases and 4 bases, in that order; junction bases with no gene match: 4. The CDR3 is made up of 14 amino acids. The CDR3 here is CASSKTGGPDTQYF. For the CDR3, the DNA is TGTGCCAGCAGTAAGACAGGGGGGCCAGATACGCAGTATTTT.

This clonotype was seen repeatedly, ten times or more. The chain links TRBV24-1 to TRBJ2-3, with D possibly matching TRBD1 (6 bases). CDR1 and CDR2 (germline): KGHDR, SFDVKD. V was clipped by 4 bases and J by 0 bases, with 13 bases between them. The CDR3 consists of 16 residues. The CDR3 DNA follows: TGTGCCACCAGTGAGGGAGACAGGCGTAGCACAGATACGCAGTATTTT. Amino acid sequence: CATSEGDRRSTDTQYF.

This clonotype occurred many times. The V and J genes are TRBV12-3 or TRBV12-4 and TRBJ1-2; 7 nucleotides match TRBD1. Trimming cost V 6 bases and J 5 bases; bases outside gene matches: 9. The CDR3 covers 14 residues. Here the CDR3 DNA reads TGTGCCAGCAGGGGAGAACAGGGGCAATATGGCTACACCTTC. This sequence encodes CASRGEQGQYGYTF.

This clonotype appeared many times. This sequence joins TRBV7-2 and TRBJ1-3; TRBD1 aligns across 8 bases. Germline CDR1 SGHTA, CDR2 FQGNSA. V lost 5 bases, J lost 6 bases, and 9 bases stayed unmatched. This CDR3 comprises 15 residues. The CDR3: CASSPQGARVNTIYF. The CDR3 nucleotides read TGTGCCAGCAGCCCGCAGGGGGCGCGGGTAAACACCATATATTTT.

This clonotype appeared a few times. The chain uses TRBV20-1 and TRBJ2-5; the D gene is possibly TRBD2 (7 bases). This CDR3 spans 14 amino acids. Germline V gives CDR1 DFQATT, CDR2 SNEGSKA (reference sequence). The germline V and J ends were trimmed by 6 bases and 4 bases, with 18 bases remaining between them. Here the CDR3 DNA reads TGCAGTGCCACAGGCGGGGGCGGGCGAGAGACCCAGTACTTC. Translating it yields CSATGGGGRETQYF.

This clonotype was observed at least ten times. The CDR3 nucleotides read TGTGCCAGTAGCAGGGAAGGACAGGGGACCTACGAGCAGTACTTC. Amino acid sequence: CASSREGQGTYEQYF. The rearrangement joins TRBV19 to TRBJ2-7, with TRBD1 matching over 9 bases. V was clipped by 6 bases and J by 2 bases; unmatched bases: 8. Germline V CDR1 and CDR2: LNHDA, SQIVND (reference sequence). The CDR3 runs to 15 residues.

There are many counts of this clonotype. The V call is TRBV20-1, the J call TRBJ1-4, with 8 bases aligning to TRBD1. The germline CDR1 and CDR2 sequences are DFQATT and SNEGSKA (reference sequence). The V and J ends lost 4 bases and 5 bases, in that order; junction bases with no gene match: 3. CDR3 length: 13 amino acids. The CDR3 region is CSATGQANEKLFF. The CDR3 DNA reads TGCAGTGCTACGGGACAGGCGAATGAAAAACTGTTTTTT.

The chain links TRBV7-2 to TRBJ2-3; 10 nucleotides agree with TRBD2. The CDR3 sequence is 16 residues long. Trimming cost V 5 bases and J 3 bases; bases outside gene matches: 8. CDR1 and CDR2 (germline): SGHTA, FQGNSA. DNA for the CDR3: TGTGCCAGCAGCCCCCGTTCTAGCGGGAGAACAGATACGCAGTATTTT. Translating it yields CASSPRSSGRTDTQYF.

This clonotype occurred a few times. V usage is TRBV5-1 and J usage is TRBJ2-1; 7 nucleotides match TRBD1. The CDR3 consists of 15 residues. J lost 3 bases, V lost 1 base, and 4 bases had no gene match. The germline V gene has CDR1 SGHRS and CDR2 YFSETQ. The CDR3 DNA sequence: TGCGCCAGCAGCTTGCGGACAGGTTTCTACAATGAGCAGTTCTTC. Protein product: CASSLRTGFYNEQFF.

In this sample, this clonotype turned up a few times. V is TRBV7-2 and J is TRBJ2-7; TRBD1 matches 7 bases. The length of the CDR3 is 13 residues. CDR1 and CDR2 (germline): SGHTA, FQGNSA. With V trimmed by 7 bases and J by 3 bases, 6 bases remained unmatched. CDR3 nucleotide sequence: TGTGCCAGCACCCCCGGGACAGTCTACGAGCAGTACTTC. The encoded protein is CASTPGTVYEQYF.

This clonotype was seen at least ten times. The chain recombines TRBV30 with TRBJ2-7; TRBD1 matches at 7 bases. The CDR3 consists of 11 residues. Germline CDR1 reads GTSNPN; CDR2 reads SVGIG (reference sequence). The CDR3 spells CASGTEGEQYF. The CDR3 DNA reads TGTGCTTCGGGGACAGAGGGGGAGCAGTACTTC.

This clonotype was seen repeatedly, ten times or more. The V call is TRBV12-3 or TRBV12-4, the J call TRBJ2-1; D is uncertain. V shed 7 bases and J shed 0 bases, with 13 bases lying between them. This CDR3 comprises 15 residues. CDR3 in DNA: TGTGCCAGCAAAGAGGACGGCTCCTCCTACAATGAGCAGTTCTTC. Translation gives CASKEDGSSYNEQFF.

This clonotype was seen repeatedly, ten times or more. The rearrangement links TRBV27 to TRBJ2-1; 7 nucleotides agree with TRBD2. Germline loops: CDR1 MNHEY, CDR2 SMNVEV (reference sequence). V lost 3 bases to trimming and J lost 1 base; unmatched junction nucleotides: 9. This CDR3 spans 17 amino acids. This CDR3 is CASSLGGRASSYNEQFF. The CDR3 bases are TGTGCCAGCAGTTTGGGGGGGAGGGCCAGTTCCTACAATGAGCAGTTCTTC.

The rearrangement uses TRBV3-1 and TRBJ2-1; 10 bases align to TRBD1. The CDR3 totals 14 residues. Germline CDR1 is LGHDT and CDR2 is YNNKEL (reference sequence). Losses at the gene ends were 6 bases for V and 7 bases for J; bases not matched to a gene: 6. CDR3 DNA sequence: TGTGCCAGCAGGCGGACAGGGGGATCGAATGAGCAGTTCTTC. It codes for CASRRTGGSNEQFF.